The rows below give T cell receptor beta chains drawn from one sample of a study of CD8 T cells in ankylosing spondylitis. TCRdb fed the 5' RACE reads into MiXCR, producing one record per CDR3 protein. The data hold about 36,000 distinct CDR3 sequences, with roughly 11% observed a single time. Sequencing was performed on synovial fluid, either unsorted or a sorted T cell fraction (not recorded which). The receptors derive from a male donor with ankylosing spondylitis. The CDR3 runs from the conserved cysteine through the conserved F or W. Fields, in order: V gene, clone size, D gene, J gene, CDR3 protein, CDR3 DNA. The D gene is left open where the match is weak. Only some rows state a clone size, as once, few, many or a class for expanded clones.

V: TRBV25-1
size: .
D: .
J: TRBJ1-1
CDR3: CASSEWGNMNTEAFF
DNA: TGTGCCAGCAGTGAATGGGGGAACATGAACACTGAAGCTTTCTTT

V: TRBV19
size: many
D: TRBD1
J: TRBJ2-1
CDR3: CASSIDRGYNEQFF
DNA: TGTGCCAGTAGTATCGACAGGGGCTACAATGAGCAGTTCTTC

V: TRBV5-1
size: .
D: .
J: TRBJ2-7
CDR3: CASSDGLTYEQYF
DNA: TGCGCCAGCAGCGACGGACTCACCTACGAGCAGTACTTC

V: TRBV11-2
size: many
D: .
J: TRBJ2-1
CDR3: CASSLPYEQFF
DNA: TGTGCCAGCAGCTTACCCTATGAGCAGTTCTTC

V: TRBV7-2
size: .
D: TRBD1
J: TRBJ2-7
CDR3: CASSLRTGGGYEQYF
DNA: TGTGCCAGCAGCCTAAGGACAGGGGGGGGCTACGAGCAGTACTTC

V: TRBV20-1
size: many
D: TRBD2
J: TRBJ2-7
CDR3: CSARILIPHSGRGEQYF
DNA: TGCAGTGCTCGCATTCTTATCCCCCATAGCGGGAGAGGCGAGCAGTACTTC

V: TRBV5-1
size: few
D: TRBD2
J: TRBJ2-7
CDR3: CASSLQSGSSYEQYF
DNA: TGCGCCAGCAGCTTACAGAGCGGGAGCTCCTACGAGCAGTACTTC

V: TRBV11-2
size: few
D: .
J: TRBJ2-4
CDR3: CASSLGPYVLPKNIQYF
DNA: TGTGCCAGCAGCTTAGGGCCCTATGTCCTTCCCAAAAACATTCAGTACTTC

V: TRBV13
size: .
D: .
J: TRBJ1-2
CDR3: CASSLGTGSYGYTF
DNA: TGTGCCAGCAGCTTAGGCACTGGCAGCTATGGCTACACCTTC

V: TRBV7-2
size: .
D: TRBD2
J: TRBJ2-1
CDR3: CASSWTSGVNEQFF
DNA: TGTGCCAGCAGCTGGACTAGCGGGGTGAATGAGCAGTTCTTC

V: TRBV20-1
size: many
D: TRBD2
J: TRBJ2-1
CDR3: CSAKREWNEQFF
DNA: TGCAGTGCGAAGCGGGAGTGGAATGAGCAGTTCTTC

V: TRBV2
size: .
D: TRBD1
J: TRBJ1-1
CDR3: CASRGPGTGANMNTEAFF
DNA: TGTGCCAGCAGGGGTCCCGGGACAGGGGCCAATATGAACACTGAAGCTTTCTTT

V: TRBV20-1
size: many
D: .
J: TRBJ2-3
CDR3: CSARDLTDDVATQYF
DNA: TGCAGTGCTAGAGACCTCACCGACGACGTGGCGACGCAGTATTTT